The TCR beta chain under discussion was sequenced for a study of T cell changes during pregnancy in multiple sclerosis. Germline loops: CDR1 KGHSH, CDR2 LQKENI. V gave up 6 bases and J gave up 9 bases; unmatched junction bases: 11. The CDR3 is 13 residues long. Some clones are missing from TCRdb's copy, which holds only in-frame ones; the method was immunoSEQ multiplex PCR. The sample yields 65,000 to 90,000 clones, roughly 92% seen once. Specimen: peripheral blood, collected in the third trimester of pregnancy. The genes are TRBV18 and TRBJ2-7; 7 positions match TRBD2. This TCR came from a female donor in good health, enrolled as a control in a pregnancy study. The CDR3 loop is CASSYQDTGGQYF. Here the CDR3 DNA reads TGTGCCAGCTCCTACCAAGACACGGGAGGGCAGTACTTC.